This paragraph reports one T cell receptor beta chain. As processed by the authors: Reference gene primer amplification gave nucleated cell count estimates. Sequenced by immunoSEQ multiplex PCR; TCRdb stores in-frame clones only, minus some. For V, J and clone size, that table is used; D and trimming come from the DNA. In the table there are some 500,000 clones, around 87% of which are singletons. The germline V gene has CDR1 LGHNT and CDR2 FRNRAP. The CDR3 sequence is 12 residues long. The V end lost 1 base, the J end lost 6 bases, and 7 bases lay between the germline ends. The sample comes from a study of blood T cell repertoires in COVID-19. Study-wide background: In each case, the material was cDNA or gDNA derived from T cells, B-cell-depleted T cells, or PBMCs.

Categorization into cohorts depended on clinical history that participants reported. Cohort 3 recovered donors had two negative PCRs, clearance, or symptom resolution. The sequenced sample consisted of PBMCs or T cells enriched from blood (not recorded which). The sequence was obtained from a woman aged 40 to 49 who had recovered from COVID-19. J is TRBJ2-7 and V is TRBV12-5, with D hard to call. CDR3 loop: CASGLGGAEQYF. CDR3 bases: TGTGCTAGTGGTTTGGGCGGCGCCGAGCAGTACTTC.